The sequence of this TCR beta chain was determined in a study of CD8+CD57+ T cells in acquired aplastic anemia. Overall study: Average DNA yield from sorted CD4+ and CD8+ cells was around 3.2 ug. Study observations and caveats: Researchers report that 25 to 30 CD8+ CDR3 sequences appeared in both patients and controls.

The CDR3 is 17 amino acids. CDR1 and CDR2 from the germline V gene are MDHEN and SYDVKM. The V and J ends lost 3 bases and 0 bases respectively, with 15 bases between them. A word on this clonotype: Its antigen is currently unknown.

Genomic DNA served as template for TCR beta VDJ and CDR3 profiling. MiXCR, applied by TCRdb to the reads, yields one record per CDR3 protein. The sample gives under 200,000 distinct CDR3 sequences, around half of which show up once; about 1.8% is in the top ten. The sequenced patients had an expansion of CD8+CD57+ cells seen by flow cytometry. Each of the patients presented with severe acquired aplastic anemia. Each patient gave a blood sample that was collected before any therapy had been received. Material: sorted CD4+, CD8+, or CD8+CD57+ T cells (not recorded which) from PBMCs. The receptor was derived from a human donor with aplastic anemia. The rearrangement joins TRBV28 to TRBJ1-5, with D tentatively TRBD1 (6 bases). The CDR3 DNA follows: TGTGCCAGCAGTTTGATAGGGGGGGGTCATAGCAATCAGCCCCAGCATTTT. Protein product: CASSLIGGGHSNQPQHF.